What follows are 29 T cell receptor beta chains derived from one specimen sequenced in a study of blood T cell repertoires in COVID-19. Sequencing was performed with immunoSEQ multiplex PCR; in TCRdb, only in-frame clones are kept and a portion is missing. The sample has roughly 140,000 clones; 70% to 90% are singletons. The material sequenced was peripheral blood. The receptors were sampled from a woman aged 55-69 years with COVID-19, enrolled during active disease.

This chain connects TRBV10-3 to TRBJ2-1; 8 bases align to TRBD1. Germline V gene lookup returns CDR1 ENHRY and CDR2 SYGVKD. This CDR3 spans 15 amino acids. V lost 2 bases, J lost 7 bases, and 7 bases stayed unmatched. CDR3 protein: CAISERQGTLNEQFF. The CDR3 DNA sequence: TGTGCCATCAGTGAGAGACAGGGGACTTTAAATGAGCAGTTCTTC.

V usage is TRBV5-1 and J usage is TRBJ2-1, with 7 bases identical to TRBD1. Germline CDR1 and CDR2: SGHRS and YFSETQ. Trimming cost V 0 bases and J 8 bases; bases outside gene matches: 2. This CDR3 has 13 amino acids. CDR3 sequence reads: CASSLDDRDEQFF. Here the CDR3 DNA reads TGCGCCAGCAGCTTGGACGACAGGGATGAGCAGTTCTTC.

The rearrangement links TRBV4-2 to TRBJ1-5, with 7 bases that match TRBD1. The CDR3 spans 15 residues. Germline V CDR1 and CDR2: LGHNA, YNFKEQ. Trimming took 0 bases from V and 7 from J; bases not matched to a gene: 6. CDR3 bases: TGTGCCAGCAGCCAAGATGGGCAGGGGGGCCAGCCCCAGCATTTT. Amino acids: CASSQDGQGGQPQHF.

V usage is TRBV6-6 and J usage is TRBJ2-3, with 9 bases lining up with TRBD1. The CDR3 is made up of 14 amino acids. Looked up from germline, CDR1 is MNHNY and CDR2 is SVGAGI (reference sequence). The CDR3 sequence is CVSDRDRGTDTQYF. The CDR3 bases are TGTGTGTCCGATCGGGACAGGGGCACAGATACGCAGTATTTT.

The chain has TRBV6-6 and TRBJ2-4; no clear D gene. The CDR3 has 14 residues. Germline V gene lookup returns CDR1 MNHNY and CDR2 SVGAGI (reference sequence). V was clipped by 7 bases and J by 1 base, with 11 bases between them. The CDR3 loop is CASKRPSAKNIQYF. CDR3 DNA sequence: TGTGCCAGCAAGAGGCCTTCCGCCAAAAACATTCAGTACTTC.

The rearrangement joins TRBV5-1 to TRBJ1-2; D is possibly TRBD1 (6 bases). Trimming took off 4 bases at V and 6 bases at J, with 16 bases between the two ends. The CDR3 runs to 14 residues. Germline loops: CDR1 SGHRS, CDR2 YFSETQ. CDR3 nucleotides: TGCGCCAGCAGCGCTGCGGCTACAGGGCATGGCTACACCTTC. It is translated as CASSAAATGHGYTF.

This clone has a handful of counts. The chain links TRBV3-1 (or the pseudogene TRBV3-2) to TRBJ1-6; TRBD1 agrees at 10 bases. This CDR3 has 17 residues. After removal of 2 bases from V and 10 bases from J, the junction contained 11 bases not matched to a gene. CDR1 LGHDT and CDR2 YNNKEL come from the germline V gene (reference sequence). The CDR3 nucleotides read TGTGCCAGCAGCCAAACACCGGGACAGGGGCGTCACTCACCCCTCCACTTT. This codes for CASSQTPGQGRHSPLHF.

This chain joins TRBV6-5 and TRBJ2-1; D perhaps matches TRBD1 (5 bases). Deletions cut 6 bases from V and 3 bases from J, with 15 bases between. CDR1 and CDR2 from the germline V gene are MNHEY and SVGAGI. This CDR3 has 15 residues. The CDR3 DNA is TGTGCCAGCAGGGACACTCCGGACAACTACAATGAGCAGTTCTTC. Amino acids: CASRDTPDNYNEQFF.

The rearrangement uses TRBV19 and TRBJ1-5; no firm D call. The CDR3 contains 16 residues. Trimming removed 3 bases from V and 3 bases from J, with 15 bases in between. Germline V CDR1 and CDR2: LNHDA, SQIVND (reference sequence). The CDR3 DNA reads TGTGCCAGTAGTATGGCGACATCTCCGTTCAATCAGCCCCAGCATTTT. This gives the protein CASSMATSPFNQPQHF.

The chain carries TRBV25-1 and TRBJ1-5, with D possibly matching TRBD1 (5 bases). V was pared by 2 bases and J by 1 base, with 6 bases between. The CDR3 covers 14 residues. In germline, CDR1 is MGHDK, CDR2 SYGVNS. The CDR3, as DNA: TGTGCCAGCAGTGAAGGGGCGAGCAATCAGCCCCAGCATTTT. Protein sequence: CASSEGASNQPQHF.

V is TRBV6-1 and J is TRBJ1-2, with D perhaps TRBD1 (5 bases). The CDR3 has 15 residues. Trimming left V 0 bases short and J 4 bases short, with 12 bases between. Germline V CDR1 and CDR2: MNHNS, SASEGT. CDR3 residues: CASSEAGLRPYGYTF. The CDR3 DNA reads TGTGCCAGCAGTGAAGCGGGACTCAGGCCCTATGGCTACACCTTC.

The rearrangement uses TRBV5-6 and TRBJ1-5; D gene unclear. Trimming pared 0 bases from V and 1 base from J, leaving 5 bases between. CDR3 size: 14 residues. Per germline, CDR1 SGHDT and CDR2 YYEEEE. In DNA, the CDR3 is TGTGCCAGCAGCTTGGGGCAGAGCAATCAGCCCCAGCATTTT. Encoded protein: CASSLGQSNQPQHF.

The chain uses TRBV7-3 and TRBJ2-1; D is unresolved. The CDR3 consists of 15 residues. Germline V gene sequence: CDR1 SGHTA, CDR2 FQGTGA. V was cut by 2 bases and J by 2 bases, with 10 bases left in between. The CDR3 spells CASSLASSPYNEQFF. The CDR3 region has the DNA TGTGCCAGCAGCTTAGCAAGCTCCCCCTACAATGAGCAGTTCTTC.

This sequence joins TRBV11-1 and TRBJ1-6; D possibly corresponds to TRBD1 (6 bases). The V gene's germline CDR1 is SGHAT and CDR2 FQDESV (reference sequence). The CDR3 extends over 14 amino acids. Between the trimmed V and J ends, which lost 1 base and 7 bases, there was a span of 8 bases. CDR3 bases: TGTGCCAGCAGCTTAGGGGGGCGAAATTCACCCCTCCACTTT. Translation: CASSLGGRNSPLHF. Combining the CDR3 with reference TRBV11-1 and TRBJ1-6 gives the whole variable domain EAEVAQSPRYKITEKSQAVAFWCDPISGHATLYWYRQILGQGPELLVQFQDESVVDDSQLPKDRFSAERLKGVDSTLKIQPAELGDSAMYLCASSLGGRNSPLHFGNGTRLTVT.

The chain employs TRBV27 and TRBJ2-7, with D possibly TRBD2 on 6 matching bases. The V and J ends lost 8 bases and 7 bases respectively, with 9 bases between them. Germline assignment: CDR1 MNHEY and CDR2 SMNVEV (reference sequence). The CDR3 runs 10 residues. CDR3 in DNA: TGTGCCAGCCCTCGGGGGGAGCAGTACGTC. Amino acids: CASPRGEQYV.

This chain links TRBV13 with TRBJ1-1, with D hard to call. The V gene's germline CDR1 is PRHDT and CDR2 FYEKMQ (reference sequence). V was trimmed by 2 bases and J by 1 base, leaving 5 bases between them. CDR3 length equals 13 residues. The DNA for the CDR3 is TGTGCCAGCAGCTTATTCAAGAACACTGAAGCTTTCTTT. Translating it yields CASSLFKNTEAFF. The full variable domain, with the rest looked up from reference TRBV13 and TRBJ1-1, is AAGVIQSPRHLIKEKRETATLKCYPIPRHDTVYWYQQGPGQDPQFLISFYEKMQSDKGSIPDRFSAQQFSDYHSELNMSSLELGDSALYFCASSLFKNTEAFFGQGTRLTVV.

Only one count was recorded for this clone. The V gene is TRBV2, the J gene TRBJ1-4, with TRBD1 identical over 9 bases. This CDR3 is built from 16 residues. Losses at the gene ends were 5 bases for V and 3 bases for J; bases not matched to a gene: 7. Germline CDR1 is SNHLY and CDR2 is FYNNEI. CDR3 nucleotides: TGTGCCAGCAGTACTCCGGGACAGGGTCCTAATGAAAAACTGTTTTTT. Its translation is CASSTPGQGPNEKLFF.

This chain connects TRBV18 to TRBJ1-1; 8 positions agree with TRBD1. The length of the CDR3 is 15 residues. In germline, CDR1 is KGHSH, CDR2 LQKENI. Germline trimming cut 6 bases from V and 1 base from J; bases unmatched to any gene: 7. The chain's CDR3 is CASSRKTGGNTEAFF. The CDR3 DNA reads as TGTGCCAGCTCCCGCAAAACAGGGGGGAACACTGAAGCTTTCTTT.

This chain links TRBV4-1 with TRBJ1-6, with D tentatively TRBD1 (5 bases). From germline, CDR1 is MGHRA and CDR2 YSYEKL. V was shortened by 5 bases and J by 9 bases, with 17 bases between the two germline ends. The CDR3 runs to 15 residues. The DNA of the CDR3 is TGCGCCAGCAGCTATTCCGGGGGAATCCCTTCACCCCTCCACTTT. Translated, it gives CASSYSGGIPSPLHF.

J is TRBJ1-3 and V is TRBV15, with D perhaps matching TRBD1 (5 bases). Germline V lookup: CDR1 LNHNV, CDR2 YYDKDF (reference sequence). Trimming pared 3 bases from V and 1 base from J, leaving 13 bases between. This CDR3 has 16 residues. This CDR3 is CATSRKTGTSGNTIYF. The CDR3 nucleotides read TGTGCCACCAGCAGGAAGACCGGGACTTCTGGAAACACCATATATTTT.

The chain has TRBV2 and TRBJ2-1, with D perhaps TRBD2 (6 bases). The CDR3 is made up of 14 amino acids. CDR1 SNHLY and CDR2 FYNNEI come from the germline V gene. V was cut by 3 bases and J by 7 bases, with 13 bases left in between. The CDR3 loop is CASSEELAANEQFF. In DNA, the CDR3 is TGTGCCAGCAGTGAGGAACTAGCAGCGAATGAGCAGTTCTTC.

This sequence joins TRBV19 and TRBJ1-2; D gene unclear. CDR3 size: 13 residues. The V end lost 1 base, the J end lost 4 bases, and 7 bases lay between the germline ends. Germline assignment: CDR1 LNHDA and CDR2 SQIVND (reference sequence). CDR3 in DNA: TGTGCCAGTAGTATAGCGTTCTCCTATGGCTACACCTTC. Translating gives CASSIAFSYGYTF.

The chain combines TRBV5-1 with TRBJ1-5; D is unclear. V lost 6 bases and J 0 bases, leaving 13 bases between the germline ends. This CDR3 is 15 amino acids long. The V gene's germline CDR1 is SGHRS and CDR2 YFSETQ. This chain's CDR3 is CASKAGENSNQPQHF. The CDR3 DNA reads as TGCGCCAGCAAGGCCGGAGAAAATAGCAATCAGCCCCAGCATTTT.

The chain joins TRBV10-3 to TRBJ1-2, with 9 bases aligning to TRBD1. J lost 4 bases, V lost 0 bases, and 9 bases had no gene match. This CDR3 comprises 17 residues. Germline V gene data show CDR1 as ENHRY and CDR2 as SYGVKD. This CDR3 reads CAISESSGQGWTYGYTF. The CDR3 region has the DNA TGTGCCATCAGTGAGTCTTCGGGACAGGGCTGGACCTATGGCTACACCTTC.

The gene calls are TRBV5-6 and TRBJ2-1, with 7 bases lining up with TRBD1. Germline V lookup: CDR1 SGHDT, CDR2 YYEEEE. The CDR3 spans 14 residues. The ends lost 1 base at V and 4 bases at J; junction bases unmatched: 2. CDR3 bases: TGTGCCAGCAGCTTGACAGGGGTATACAATGAGCAGTTCTTC. Protein sequence: CASSLTGVYNEQFF.

This clone has only one observation. The chain combines TRBV11-2 with TRBJ2-7; TRBD1 might be the D (6 bases). The germline gives CDR1 SGHAT, CDR2 FQNNGV. Trimming left V 2 bases short and J 0 bases short, with 11 bases between. The CDR3 covers 15 residues. Here the CDR3 reads CASSLTDSNSYEQYF. Here the CDR3 DNA reads TGTGCCAGCAGCTTAACGGACAGCAACTCCTACGAGCAGTACTTC.

This chain uses TRBV18 with TRBJ1-1; D is undetermined. Germline lookup yields CDR1 KGHSH and CDR2 LQKENI. V was pared by 4 bases and J by 4 bases, with 16 bases between. This CDR3 contains 15 residues. The CDR3 sequence: CASSHPPGIGTEAFF. Here the CDR3 DNA reads TGTGCCAGCTCACACCCCCCGGGGATAGGCACTGAAGCTTTCTTT.

CDR3 sequence reads: CASSHGSGALTDTQYF. CDR3 DNA sequence: TGCGCCAGCAGTCATGGCAGCGGAGCTCTCACAGATACGCAGTATTTT. The V call is TRBV23-1, the J call TRBJ2-3, with a tentative D call TRBD2 (5 bases). TRBV23-1 is an ORF; its function is uncertain. The CDR3 extends over 16 amino acids. With 3 bases removed from V and 2 bases from J, the gap between germline ends came to 15 bases.

This clone appeared once. V usage is TRBV11-2 and J usage is TRBJ2-3; 7 bases are shared with TRBD2. The V gene end was trimmed by 5 bases and the J gene end by 2 bases; junction bases not matched to a gene: 10. The V gene's germline CDR1 is SGHAT and CDR2 FQNNGV. The CDR3 consists of 16 residues. CDR3 in amino acids: CASSAGEGKPTDTQYF. The CDR3 DNA sequence: TGTGCCAGCAGCGCCGGGGAGGGAAAGCCCACAGATACGCAGTATTTT. Drawing the rest from reference TRBV11-2 and TRBJ2-3, the complete variable domain is EAGVAQSPRYKIIEKRQSVAFWCNPISGHATLYWYQQILGQGPKLLIQFQNNGVVDDSQLPKDRFSAERLKGVDSTLKIQPAKLEDSAVYLCASSAGEGKPTDTQYFGPGTRLTVL.